Listed here are 12 T cell receptor beta chains from one sample, sequenced in a study of response to subunit inactivated influenza vaccine. MiXCR was run by TCRdb on the RT-PCR reads, yielding one entry per CDR3 protein. In the table there are around 600,000 distinct CDR3 sequences, approximately 10% of which are singletons. The sample was also reused in another study, on T cells expressing NK-cell markers. This second study notes: A 5'RACE template switching approach incorporating UMIs was used to make TCR beta cDNA.

The source was PBMCs from blood, collected on the day of vaccination. The receptors come from a man between 50 and 59 years old who received an inactivated influenza vaccine.

The J gene is TRBJ2-3, the V gene TRBV20-1; unclear D gene. The V gene lost 3 bases and the J gene lost 4 bases, with 8 bases spanning the gap. This CDR3 has 12 amino acids. Germline CDR1 reads DFQATT; CDR2 reads SNEGSKA (reference sequence). The CDR3 nucleotides read TGCAGTGCTAGTAGGTTGTCAGATACGCAGTATTTT. It specifies CSASRLSDTQYF.

At least ten counts were recorded for this clonotype. The gene calls are TRBV28 and TRBJ2-3; a weak D match, TRBD2 (5 bases). Trimming took off 5 bases at V and 4 bases at J, with 13 bases between the two ends. The V gene's germline CDR1 is MDHEN and CDR2 SYDVKM. The length of the CDR3 is 14 residues. This CDR3 is CASSLARHPDTQYF. CDR3 in DNA: TGTGCCAGCAGTCTAGCCAGACATCCAGATACGCAGTATTTT.

This clonotype was picked up many times. The CDR3 loop reads CAIRAGTGVTDTQYF. The CDR3 DNA follows: TGTGCCATCAGAGCCGGGACCGGAGTCACAGATACGCAGTATTTT. J is TRBJ2-3 and V is TRBV10-3; either TRBD1 or TRBD2 may fit D (5 bases each). This CDR3 region has 15 residues. Looked up from germline, CDR1 is ENHRY and CDR2 is SYGVKD. The V end lost 6 bases, the J end lost 2 bases, and 15 bases lay between the germline ends.

V usage is TRBV5-1 and J usage is TRBJ2-1; D is undetermined. Germline CDR1 and CDR2: SGHRS and YFSETQ. V was trimmed by 4 bases and J by 6 bases, leaving 5 bases between them. The CDR3 length is 11 residues. CDR3 in DNA: TGCGCCAGCAGCGACCTCAATGAGCAGTTCTTC. Translation gives CASSDLNEQFF. The variable domain in full, with the rest retrieved from reference TRBV5-1 and TRBJ2-1, is KAGVTQTPRYLIKTRGQQVTLSCSPISGHRSVSWYQQTPGQGLQFLFEYFSETQRNKGNFPGRFSGRQFSNSRSEMNVSTLELGDSALYLCASSDLNEQFFGPGTRLTVL.

This clonotype was observed a few times. The chain is built from TRBV20-1 and TRBJ1-6, with TRBD1 as a possible D gene (5 bases). Trimming took off 3 bases at V and 1 base at J, with 22 bases between the two ends. Germline V CDR1 and CDR2: DFQATT, SNEGSKA (reference sequence). This CDR3 comprises 19 residues. The CDR3 sequence is CSARTLELGTRSYNSPLHF. For the CDR3, the DNA is TGCAGTGCTAGGACCCTCGAATTGGGGACCCGGTCCTATAATTCACCCCTCCACTTT.

The chain has TRBV18 and TRBJ2-1; 9 bases align to TRBD1. Germline V gives CDR1 KGHSH, CDR2 LQKENI. The CDR3 is made up of 14 amino acids. The V segment lost 6 bases and the J segment 9 bases; nucleotides outside the gene matches: 9. CDR3 sequence (DNA): TGTGCCAGCTCGTCGGGACAGGGATTGGGTGAGCAGTTCTTC. It encodes CASSSGQGLGEQFF.

This chain joins TRBV11-1 and TRBJ1-2; unclear D gene. V lost 2 bases, J lost 4 bases, and 23 bases lay in between. Germline V gene data show CDR1 as SGHAT and CDR2 as FQDESV (reference sequence). The CDR3 spans 18 residues. The CDR3 reads CASSLSSLRLGISYGYTF. CDR3 sequence (DNA): TGTGCCAGCAGCTTATCCAGTTTACGCCTCGGTATTTCCTATGGCTACACCTTC.

This chain joins TRBV20-1 and TRBJ2-7; 9 positions agree with TRBD2. CDR3 size: 16 residues. CDR1 and CDR2 from the germline V gene are DFQATT and SNEGSKA (reference sequence). Losses at the gene ends were 1 base for V and 2 bases for J; bases not matched to a gene: 9. The CDR3 sequence is CSARVAGGNRPYEQYF. As DNA, the CDR3 is TGCAGTGCTAGAGTTGCGGGGGGGAATCGACCCTACGAGCAGTACTTC.

In its sample, this clonotype was seen a few times. J is TRBJ2-3 and V is TRBV10-3, with TRBD2 matching 9 bases. Trimming at V came to 0 bases and at J to 3 bases, leaving 10 bases not matched to a gene. This CDR3 spans 18 amino acids. Germline V gene data show CDR1 as ENHRY and CDR2 as SYGVKD. CDR3 bases: TGTGCCATCAGTGAGTCCCGACGAGGCGGGGGGGCGACAGATACGCAGTATTTT. Protein: CAISESRRGGGATDTQYF.

There are many counts of this clonotype. The chain employs TRBV15 and TRBJ2-2; D remains ambiguous. CDR3 length equals 12 residues. Germline CDR1 LNHNV, CDR2 YYDKDF (reference sequence). V was cut by 3 bases and J by 3 bases, with 2 bases left in between. CDR3 protein: CATSRDTGELFF. CDR3 sequence (DNA): TGTGCCACCAGCAGGGACACCGGGGAGCTGTTTTTT.

This clonotype has only a few counts. This CDR3 reads CASSVGTSGRGSNEQFF. The CDR3 nucleotides are TGTGCCAGCAGCGTCGGGACTAGCGGGAGGGGCTCGAATGAGCAGTTCTTC. J is TRBJ2-1 and V is TRBV7-3; TRBD2 aligns across 16 bases. The CDR3 length is 17 residues. Per the germline V gene, CDR1 is SGHTA and CDR2 is FQGTGA. Trimming took 5 bases from V and 7 from J; bases not matched to a gene: 8.

This chain links TRBV12-3 or TRBV12-4 with TRBJ1-2; 7 nucleotides align to TRBD1. This CDR3 has 18 residues. With V trimmed by 4 bases and J by 2 bases, 16 bases remained unmatched. CDR3 nucleotides: TGTGCCAGCAGTTCCAGAAGATCCCGGACAGGTACGAACTATGGCTACACCTTC. Protein product: CASSSRRSRTGTNYGYTF.